This TCR beta chain was captured in a study of blood T cell repertoires in COVID-19. Whole-study context: Collection of acute and convalescent COVID-19 samples took place in the United States, Italy and Spain. T cells, B-cell-depleted T cells, or PBMCs supplied cDNA or gDNA.

The length of the CDR3 is 15 residues. V was clipped by 5 bases and J by 1 base; unmatched bases: 6. The germline gives CDR1 LNHDA, CDR2 SQIVND (reference sequence). As originally analysed: Estimates of nucleated cell counts were drawn from the amplification of reference gene primers. The table came from immunoSEQ multiplex PCR; TCRdb's copy has only in-frame clones and leaves some out. The V and J calls and clone size were taken over from that table, and D and trimming were inferred from the DNA. The table has about 260,000 clones, 86% seen once; the top ten hold about 9.2%. J is TRBJ2-3 and V is TRBV19, with TRBD2 identical over 7 bases. This clonotype originated in a middle-aged man who had recovered from COVID-19. The sample taken for sequencing was peripheral blood. For the CDR3, the DNA is TGTGCCAGTAGTTTCACTAGCGCCCGCACAGATACGCAGTATTTT. Translating it yields CASSFTSARTDTQYF.